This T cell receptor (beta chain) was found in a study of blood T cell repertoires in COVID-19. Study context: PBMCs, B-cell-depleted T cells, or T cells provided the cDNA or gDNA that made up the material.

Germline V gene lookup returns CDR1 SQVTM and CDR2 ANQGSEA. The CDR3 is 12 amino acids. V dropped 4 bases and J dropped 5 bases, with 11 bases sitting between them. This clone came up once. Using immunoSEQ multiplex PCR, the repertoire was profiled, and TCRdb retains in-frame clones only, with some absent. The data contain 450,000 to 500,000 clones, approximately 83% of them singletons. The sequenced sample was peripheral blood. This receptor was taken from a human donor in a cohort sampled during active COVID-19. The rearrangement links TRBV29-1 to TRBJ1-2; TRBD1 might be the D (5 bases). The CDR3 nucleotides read TGCAGCGTTGTTTCCGGGGGTTATGGCTACACCTTC. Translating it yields CSVVSGGYGYTF.